These 9 T cell receptor beta chains originate from one sample sequenced in a study of long-term antiretroviral therapy in people with HIV. The run of the v3.0 immunoSEQ assay was at survey level. Generated by immunoSEQ multiplex PCR, the TCRdb table keeps only in-frame clones and is missing some. The repertoire holds roughly 36,000 clones, with approximately 84% as singletons. This specimen consisted of unsorted PBMCs, obtained 2.8 years before starting antiretroviral therapy. Every receptor here comes from a woman aged 30 to 39 with HIV.

This chain connects TRBV25-1 to TRBJ2-7; D is perhaps TRBD2 (5 bases). Germline CDR1 and CDR2: MGHDK and SYGVNS. CDR3 length: 15 residues. The germline V and J ends were trimmed by 10 bases and 0 bases, with 19 bases remaining between them. The CDR3 DNA follows: TGTGCCATCCCCCGCAAGGTTGGGAGCTCCTACGAGCAGTACTTC. Translating it yields CAIPRKVGSSYEQYF.

The V gene is TRBV7-9, the J gene TRBJ1-1; TRBD1 is a possible D gene (5 bases). V shed 3 bases and J shed 1 base, with 9 bases lying between them. Germline lookup yields CDR1 SEHNR and CDR2 FQNEAQ (reference sequence). The CDR3 contains 14 residues. For the CDR3, the DNA is TGTGCCAGCAGCTTTACTACAGGGAACACTGAAGCTTTCTTT. This encodes CASSFTTGNTEAFF.

The V call is TRBV5-1, the J call TRBJ1-2; 7 positions match TRBD1. Germline V lookup: CDR1 SGHRS, CDR2 YFSETQ. Trimming removed 3 bases from V and 0 bases from J; junction bases left unmatched: 5. This CDR3 contains 15 residues. CDR3 sequence (DNA): TGCGCCAGCAGCTCTACAGGGGACCCTAACTATGGCTACACCTTC. Its translation is CASSSTGDPNYGYTF.

The rearrangement joins TRBV7-2 to TRBJ2-1, with a weak D call TRBD2 (7 bases). CDR1 SGHTA and CDR2 FQGNSA come from the germline V gene. V was shortened by 4 bases and J by 8 bases, with 21 bases between the two germline ends. This CDR3 is built from 16 residues. Written as DNA, the CDR3 is TGTGCCAGCAGCTCCCGGGTGGGGGGGCCCCGGGATGAGCAGTTCTTC. It is translated as CASSSRVGGPRDEQFF.

In DNA form, the CDR3 reads TGTGCCAGCAGCCGAATCCGACCTGGAACCCAGTACTTC. As protein: CASSRIRPGTQYF. This rearrangement joins TRBV5-5 to TRBJ2-5; D not resolved. Germline CDR1 SGHKS, CDR2 YYEKEE (reference sequence). Between the trimmed V and J ends, which lost 4 bases and 8 bases, there was a span of 15 bases. This CDR3 comprises 13 residues.

This chain links TRBV6-4 with TRBJ1-6; tentative D call: TRBD1 (6 bases). Looked up from germline, CDR1 is MRHNA and CDR2 is SNTAGT. The V end was cut by 2 bases, the J end by 10 bases, with 12 bases between. CDR3 length: 14 amino acids. The CDR3 region has the DNA TGTGCCAGCAGTGACGGGGGGACAAACTCACCCCTCCACTTT. Protein product: CASSDGGTNSPLHF.

J is TRBJ1-6 and V is TRBV5-6, with a possible D match to TRBD1 (5 bases). This CDR3 contains 13 residues. V shed 6 bases and J shed 8 bases, with 12 bases lying between them. The germline V gene encodes CDR1 SGHDT and CDR2 YYEEEE. Written as DNA, the CDR3 is TGTGCCAGCACTCCGGGGGGTTATTCACCCCTCCACTTT. It is translated as CASTPGGYSPLHF. The full variable domain, in which reference TRBV5-6 and TRBJ1-6 provide the parts outside the CDR3, is DAGVTQSPTHLIKTRGQQVTLRCSPKSGHDTVSWYQQALGQGPQFIFQYYEEEERQRGNFPDRFSGHQFPNYSSELNVNALLLGDSALYLCASTPGGYSPLHFGNGTRLTVT.

The rearrangement uses TRBV19 and TRBJ2-1; 8 nucleotides agree with TRBD2. The CDR3 spans 16 residues. The germline CDR1 and CDR2 sequences are LNHDA and SQIVND (reference sequence). The V segment lost 3 bases and the J segment 5 bases; nucleotides outside the gene matches: 9. The CDR3 DNA reads as TGTGCCAGTAGTATGGCCGGGACTAGGCGCAACAATGAGCAGTTCTTC. Its protein product is CASSMAGTRRNNEQFF.

J is TRBJ2-1 and V is TRBV27; TRBD1 matches at 10 bases. Per the germline V gene, CDR1 is MNHEY and CDR2 is SMNVEV (reference sequence). V dropped 7 bases and J dropped 0; count of bases not matched to a gene: 18. The CDR3 totals 20 residues. For the CDR3, the DNA is TGTGCCAGCACCTCCCGCCGGGACAGGGGACTATTGAGCTCCTACAATGAGCAGTTCTTC. Residues: CASTSRRDRGLLSSYNEQFF.